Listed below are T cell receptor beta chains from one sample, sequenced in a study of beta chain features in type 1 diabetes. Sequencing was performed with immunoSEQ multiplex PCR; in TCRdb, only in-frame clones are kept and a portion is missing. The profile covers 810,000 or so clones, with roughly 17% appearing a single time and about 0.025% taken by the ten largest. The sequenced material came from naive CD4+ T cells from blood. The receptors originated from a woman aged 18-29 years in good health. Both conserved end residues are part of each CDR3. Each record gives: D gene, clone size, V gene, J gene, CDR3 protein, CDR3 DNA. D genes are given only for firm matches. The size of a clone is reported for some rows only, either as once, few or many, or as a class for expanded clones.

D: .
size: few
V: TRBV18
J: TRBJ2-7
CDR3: CASSPGTDYYEQYF
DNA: TGTGCCAGCTCACCGGGGACCGATTACTACGAGCAGTACTTC

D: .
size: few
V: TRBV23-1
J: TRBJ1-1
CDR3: CASPRGYRNTEAFF
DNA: TGCGCCAGCCCGCGGGGCTATAGGAACACTGAAGCTTTCTTT

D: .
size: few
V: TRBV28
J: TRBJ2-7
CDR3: CASSLLVPPLTPVYEQYF
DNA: TGTGCCAGCAGTTTATTAGTACCTCCACTCACCCCCGTCTACGAGCAGTACTTC

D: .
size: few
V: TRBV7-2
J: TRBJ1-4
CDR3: CASSLQGSTNEKLFF
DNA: TGTGCCAGCAGCTTACAAGGGTCCACTAATGAAAAACTGTTTTTT

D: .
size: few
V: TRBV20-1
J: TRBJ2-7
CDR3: CSASSKYEQYF
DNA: TGCAGTGCTAGTAGCAAGTACGAGCAGTACTTC

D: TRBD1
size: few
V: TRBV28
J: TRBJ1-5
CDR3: CASSFNPGQGLQHF
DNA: TGTGCCAGCAGCTTTAACCCGGGACAGGGACTCCAGCATTTT

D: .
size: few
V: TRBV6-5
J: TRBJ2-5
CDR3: CASSYGSRGQETQYF
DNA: TGTGCCAGCAGTTACGGGTCAAGGGGTCAAGAGACCCAGTACTTC

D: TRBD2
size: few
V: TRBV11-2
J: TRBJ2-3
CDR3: CASSLVPSGRSTDTQYF
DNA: TGTGCCAGCAGCTTAGTCCCTAGCGGGAGAAGCACAGATACGCAGTATTTT

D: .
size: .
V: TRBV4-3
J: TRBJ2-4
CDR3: CASSQSLQSNIQYF
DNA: TGCGCCAGCAGCCAATCTCTGCAATCCAACATTCAGTACTTC

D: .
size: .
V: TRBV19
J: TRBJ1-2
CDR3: CASSMESYGYTF
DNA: TGTGCCAGTAGTATGGAGAGTTATGGCTACACCTTC

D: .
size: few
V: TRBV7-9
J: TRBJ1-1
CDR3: CASSLLQVGTEAFF
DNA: TGTGCCAGCAGCTTATTGCAGGTGGGCACTGAAGCTTTCTTT